Presented here are 7 T cell receptor beta chains from one specimen sequenced in a study of early T cells in non-severe SARS-CoV-2 infection. TCRdb independently ran MiXCR on the 5' RACE reads; one entry per CDR3 protein. The table shows more than 80,000 distinct CDR3 sequences, with approximately 10% occurring only once. The source material was whole blood. The receptor source for this set is an adult who was a healthcare worker with PCR-confirmed SARS-CoV-2 infection or an uninfected control (not recorded which).

A few counts support this clonotype. V gene TRBV9 combines with J gene TRBJ2-3, with D possibly TRBD2 on 5 matching bases. Between the trimmed V and J ends, which lost 1 base and 4 bases, there was a span of 13 bases. The CDR3 is 15 amino acids. CDR1 is SGDLS, CDR2 YYNGEE, per germline. The CDR3 bases are TGTGCCAGCAGCGTACGGCCGGGAAGGGCAGATACGCAGTATTTT. It specifies CASSVRPGRADTQYF.

The chain links TRBV5-8 to TRBJ1-5; the match to TRBD1 covers 7 bases. V lost 2 bases and J lost 8; bases outside the gene matches: 7. The germline V gene encodes CDR1 SGHTS and CDR2 YDEGEE. This CDR3 comprises 14 residues. CDR3 sequence reads: CASSFGRGEKPQHF. CDR3 coding DNA: TGTGCCAGCAGCTTTGGCAGGGGGGAGAAGCCCCAGCATTTT. Full variable domain (remainder filled in from reference TRBV5-8 and TRBJ1-5): EAGVTQSPTHLIKTRGQQATLRCSPISGHTSVYWYQQALGLGLQFLLWYDEGEERNRGNFPPRFSGRQFPNYSSELNVNALELEDSALYLCASSFGRGEKPQHFGDGTRLSIL.

This clonotype has a count of ten or more. CDR3 DNA: TGCAGTGCTAAAATGCAGGGGGCGCGACAGTACTTC. Protein: CSAKMQGARQYF. This chain connects TRBV20-1 to TRBJ2-7; TRBD1 matches at 8 bases. Germline CDR1 DFQATT, CDR2 SNEGSKA (reference sequence). The CDR3 loop spans 12 amino acids. V lost 4 bases to trimming and J lost 10 bases; unmatched junction nucleotides: 9.

V and J are TRBV24-1 and TRBJ2-1; the match to TRBD1 covers 10 bases. The J segment lost 4 bases and the V segment lost 3 bases, leaving 5 bases of the junction unmatched. Germline V gives CDR1 KGHDR, CDR2 SFDVKD. This CDR3 is 16 amino acids long. As DNA, the CDR3 is TGTGCCACCAGTGATCCGGGACAGGGGTCATACAATGAGCAGTTCTTC. As protein: CATSDPGQGSYNEQFF.

This clonotype was recorded at least ten times. The chain employs TRBV7-3 and TRBJ2-3; D is unclear. V shed 5 bases and J shed 5 bases, with 8 bases lying between them. CDR3 length: 12 residues. CDR1 SGHTA and CDR2 FQGTGA come from the germline V gene. The CDR3 DNA reads TGTGCCAGCAGCCCCCATGGAGATACGCAGTATTTT. Its translation is CASSPHGDTQYF.

This clonotype was recorded a few times. CDR3 bases: TGTGCCAGCAGTTTAATTAGGCAGATGTCCTACGAGCAGTACTTC. It encodes CASSLIRQMSYEQYF. The V gene is TRBV28, the J gene TRBJ2-7; D ambiguous. CDR3 length: 15 residues. The V gene's germline CDR1 is MDHEN and CDR2 SYDVKM. V was pared by 2 bases and J by 1 base, with 12 bases between.

The V call is TRBV6-5, the J call TRBJ1-5, with TRBD1 as a possible D gene (6 bases). Trimming shortened V by 4 bases and J by 2 bases, and 15 bases separated the two germline ends. This CDR3 comprises 16 residues. Germline CDR1 reads MNHEY; CDR2 reads SVGAGI. CDR3 in amino acids: CASSSGATEGNQPQHF. The CDR3 region has the DNA TGTGCCAGCAGTTCAGGGGCAACCGAGGGCAATCAGCCCCAGCATTTT.